This note documents a single T cell receptor beta chain sequence. Its antigen is currently unknown. This entry belongs to a study of circulating and synovial CD4+ cells in juvenile arthritis. Produced via immunoSEQ multiplex PCR; TCRdb's table is partial and in-frame only. The data contain 39,000 or so clones, approximately 94% of them seen just once; the ten biggest clones take up around 0.67%. Study findings and constraints: Bulk blood CD4 repertoires were more diverse than these.

Between the trimmed V and J ends, which lost 6 bases and 7 bases, there was a span of 19 bases. Germline loops: CDR1 SEHNR, CDR2 FQNEAQ (reference sequence). The CDR3 is 14 residues long. This TCR was sampled from a human donor with juvenile idiopathic arthritis. The specimen sequenced was CD4+ T cells from blood. V usage is TRBV7-9 and J usage is TRBJ2-7; TRBD1 might be the D (7 bases). The CDR3 sequence: CASRQGQEGREQYF. CDR3 coding DNA: TGTGCCAGCAGGCAAGGACAGGAGGGAAGGGAGCAGTACTTC. Full variable domain (remainder filled in from reference TRBV7-9 and TRBJ2-7): DTGVSQNPRHKITKRGQNVTFRCDPISEHNRLYWYRQTLGQGPEFLTYFQNEAQLEKSRLLSDRFSAERPKGSFSTLEIQRTEQGDSAMYLCASRQGQEGREQYFGPGTRLTVT.